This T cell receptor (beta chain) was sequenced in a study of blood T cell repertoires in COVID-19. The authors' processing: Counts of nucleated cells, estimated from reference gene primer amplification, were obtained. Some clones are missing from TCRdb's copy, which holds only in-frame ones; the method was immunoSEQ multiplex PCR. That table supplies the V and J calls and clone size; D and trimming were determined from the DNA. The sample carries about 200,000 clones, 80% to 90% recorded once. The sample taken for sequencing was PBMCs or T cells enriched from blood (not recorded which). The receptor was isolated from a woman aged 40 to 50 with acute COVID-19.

CDR3 nucleotides: TGTGCCAGCAGCCAGGGTCCAGAAGGGAGTCAGCCCCAGCATTTT. It translates to CASSQGPEGSQPQHF. The rearrangement uses TRBV3-1 (or the pseudogene TRBV3-2) and TRBJ1-5; the D is unclear. CDR1 and CDR2 (germline): LGHDT, YNNKEL (reference sequence). CDR3 size: 15 residues. V was clipped by 3 bases and J by 6 bases, with 15 bases between them.